This T cell receptor (beta chain) came from a study of cytomegalovirus exposure and HLA in healthy donors. Primers included in the PCR were 60 Vbeta and 13 Jbeta primers. Profiled with immunoSEQ multiplex PCR; TCRdb holds only in-frame clones, not every one. The sample holds approximately 200,000 clones, 75% to 80% seen once. Comment on this clone: Its cognate antigen is unknown.

V was clipped by 10 bases and J by 6 bases, with 18 bases between them. CDR3 length: 13 amino acids. Germline V gene data show CDR1 as ENHRY and CDR2 as SYGVKD. Study-level findings and limits: As was reported, the HLA-A and HLA-B alleles of most subjects were accurately predicted from TCR beta sequences.

Material for sequencing was PBMCs. The chain has TRBV10-3 and TRBJ1-2, with a tentative D call TRBD1 (5 bases). This TCR was recovered from a man in his late teens or twenties in good health and CMV-seronegative. The CDR3 loop is CANQDAGLHGYTF. As DNA, the CDR3 is TGTGCCAACCAAGACGCAGGGCTACATGGCTACACCTTC.